Following are 24 T cell receptor beta chains from one sample sequenced in a study of shared clonotypes between healthy human individuals. Sequenced by immunoSEQ multiplex PCR; TCRdb stores in-frame clones only, minus some. The sample includes fewer than 650,000 clones, around 76% of them seen just once. The sample comprised PBMCs. The receptors come from a woman in her forties in good health. Some clones in this sample may be carry-over from other donors' samples.

V gene TRBV27 combines with J gene TRBJ1-1, with TRBD1 as a possible D gene (5 bases). The germline CDR1 and CDR2 sequences are MNHEY and SMNVEV (reference sequence). Trimming took 3 bases from V and 1 from J, leaving 9 bases between them. This CDR3 contains 14 residues. CDR3 region: CASSFQGPNTEAFF. As DNA, the CDR3 is TGTGCCAGCAGTTTTCAGGGACCGAACACTGAAGCTTTCTTT.

The chain recombines TRBV5-4 with TRBJ2-2; 10 bases map to TRBD1. This CDR3 is built from 17 residues. Germline CDR1 and CDR2: SGHNT and YYREEE (reference sequence). Losses at the gene ends were 3 bases for V and 7 bases for J; bases not matched to a gene: 12. The CDR3 DNA follows: TGTGCCAGCAGCTCACAGACAGGGGGCGCGGTGGTCGGGGAGCTGTTTTTT. Protein product: CASSSQTGGAVVGELFF. Based on the CDR3 plus reference TRBV5-4 and TRBJ2-2, the full variable domain is ETGVTQSPTHLIKTRGQQVTLRCSSQSGHNTVSWYQQALGQGPQFIFQYYREEENGRGNFPPRFSGLQFPNYSSELNVNALELDDSALYLCASSSQTGGAVVGELFFGEGSRLTVL.

This clone was recorded only once. The chain joins TRBV28 to TRBJ1-3; TRBD1 is a possible D gene (6 bases). CDR1 and CDR2 from the germline V gene are MDHEN and SYDVKM. The CDR3 covers 15 residues. V was clipped by 7 bases and J by 7 bases, with 20 bases between them. CDR3 coding DNA: TGTGCCAGCACTATCGACAGGATGCGGAGGAACACCATATATTTT. Its protein product is CASTIDRMRRNTIYF.

This clone was detected only a few times. J is TRBJ2-5 and V is TRBV5-6; D unclear. The CDR3 sequence is 14 residues long. CDR1 and CDR2 from the germline V gene are SGHDT and YYEEEE. The V end was cut by 4 bases, the J end by 7 bases, with 17 bases between. The CDR3 protein is CASSPKSVLGTQYF. The CDR3, as DNA: TGTGCCAGCAGCCCGAAGTCAGTGCTGGGGACCCAGTACTTC. The whole variable domain, remainder taken from reference TRBV5-6 and TRBJ2-5, is DAGVTQSPTHLIKTRGQQVTLRCSPKSGHDTVSWYQQALGQGPQFIFQYYEEEERQRGNFPDRFSGHQFPNYSSELNVNALLLGDSALYLCASSPKSVLGTQYFGPGTRLLVL.

The V call is TRBV7-8, the J call TRBJ1-4, with D possibly TRBD1 on 6 matching bases. V was clipped by 3 bases and J by 0 bases, with 14 bases between them. This CDR3 contains 17 residues. Germline V gives CDR1 SGHVS, CDR2 FQNEAQ. The CDR3 sequence: CASSFGWGGATNEKLFF. The CDR3 DNA follows: TGTGCCAGCAGCTTCGGATGGGGGGGCGCAACTAATGAAAAACTGTTTTTT.

This clone was observed a handful of times. This likely traces to a read error, being one base from a far larger clone. This chain links TRBV30 with TRBJ1-2, with D hard to call. CDR1 and CDR2 (germline): GTSNPN, SVGIG (reference sequence). The CDR3 consists of 14 residues. This CDR3 reads CAWSVGPSFYCYTF. For the CDR3, the DNA is TGTGCCTGGAGTGTCGGGCCTTCCTTCTATTGCTACACCTTC.

V and J are TRBV7-3 and TRBJ2-3; D remains ambiguous. The germline V and J ends were trimmed by 4 bases and 3 bases, with 5 bases remaining between them. The CDR3 is made up of 12 amino acids. CDR1 is SGHTA, CDR2 FQGTGA, per germline. The CDR3: CASSYDTDTQYF. The CDR3 coding sequence is TGTGCCAGCAGCTATGATACAGATACGCAGTATTTT.

This clone was recorded many times. The J gene is TRBJ2-1, the V gene TRBV13; D is possibly TRBD2 (5 bases). The CDR3 totals 15 residues. Per the germline V gene, CDR1 is PRHDT and CDR2 is FYEKMQ (reference sequence). Trimming removed 3 bases from V and 2 bases from J, with 11 bases in between. CDR3 in amino acids: CASSFGQRTYNEQFF. CDR3 nucleotides: TGTGCCAGCAGCTTTGGCCAGCGGACCTACAATGAGCAGTTCTTC.

For this clone: This same CDR3 is encoded by further DNA sequences in the sample. This chain links TRBV28 with TRBJ1-1; TRBD1 is a possible D gene (6 bases). This CDR3 has 15 residues. The V and J ends lost 5 bases and 1 base respectively, with 14 bases between them. Germline V gene data show CDR1 as MDHEN and CDR2 as SYDVKM. CDR3 in DNA: TGTGCCAGCAGTCCCCCCTTACAGGGGAACACTGAAGCTTTCTTT. It codes for CASSPPLQGNTEAFF. The full variable domain, completed using reference TRBV28 and TRBJ1-1, is DVKVTQSSRYLVKRTGEKVFLECVQDMDHENMFWYRQDPGLGLRLIYFSYDVKMKEKGDIPEGYSVSREKKERFSLILESASTNQTSMYLCASSPPLQGNTEAFFGQGTRLTVV.

V usage is TRBV6-1 and J usage is TRBJ2-3, with a weak D call TRBD2 (5 bases). CDR1 and CDR2 (germline): MNHNS, SASEGT. CDR3 length: 14 amino acids. Trimming took off 6 bases at V and 2 bases at J, with 12 bases between the two ends. The CDR3 coding sequence is TGTGCCAGCAGCCGAAGCGGACCCACAGATACGCAGTATTTT. It is translated as CASSRSGPTDTQYF.

This chain uses TRBV28 with TRBJ1-2; no firm D call. The CDR3 totals 15 residues. Germline values: CDR1 MDHEN, CDR2 SYDVKM. V lost 3 bases and J lost 5, with 16 bases in between. CDR3 in amino acids: CASSLSSQGLYGYTF. The DNA of the CDR3 is TGTGCCAGCAGTTTGTCCAGCCAAGGGCTATATGGCTACACCTTC.

This clone has only one observation. This rearrangement joins TRBV30 to TRBJ2-3, with TRBD2 as a possible D gene (6 bases). This CDR3 is 12 amino acids long. The V and J ends lost 5 bases and 5 bases respectively, with 11 bases between them. Looked up from germline, CDR1 is GTSNPN and CDR2 is SVGIG (reference sequence). CDR3 sequence reads: CAWGAGRDTQYF. CDR3 DNA sequence: TGTGCCTGGGGGGCGGGACGAGATACGCAGTATTTT. The full variable domain, with the rest looked up from reference TRBV30 and TRBJ2-3, is SQTIHQWPATLVQPVGSPLSLECTVEGTSNPNLYWYRQAAGRGLQLLFYSVGIGQISSEVPQNLSASRPQDRQFILSSKKLLLSDSGFYLCAWGAGRDTQYFGPGTRLTVL.

The chain employs TRBV7-9 and TRBJ2-1; 9 bases align to TRBD1. Germline V gives CDR1 SEHNR, CDR2 FQNEAQ (reference sequence). Trimming removed 1 base from V and 5 bases from J; junction bases left unmatched: 12. CDR3 size: 18 residues. The CDR3 here is CASSLGGFRDRDNNEQFF. DNA for the CDR3: TGTGCCAGCAGCTTAGGGGGATTCCGGGACAGGGATAACAATGAGCAGTTCTTC. The entire variable domain, with the rest obtained from reference TRBV7-9 and TRBJ2-1, is as follows: DTGVSQNPRHKITKRGQNVTFRCDPISEHNRLYWYRQTLGQGPEFLTYFQNEAQLEKSRLLSDRFSAERPKGSFSTLEIQRTEQGDSAMYLCASSLGGFRDRDNNEQFFGPGTRLTVL.

With respect to this clone: One end of the junction varies from germline; a read error may be responsible. The gene calls are TRBV30 and TRBJ2-1; D is tentatively TRBD1 or TRBD2 (5 bases each). CDR1 is GTSNPN and CDR2 is SVGIG in the germline V gene (reference sequence). The CDR3 is 13 amino acids. CDR3 sequence reads: CACHRDPYNEQFF. CDR3 nucleotide sequence: TGCGCCTGCCACCGGGACCCCTACAATGAGCAGTTCTTC.

The V call is TRBV29-1, the J call TRBJ2-5; 9 positions agree with TRBD2. Germline V gene data show CDR1 as SQVTM and CDR2 as ANQGSEA. V shed 4 bases and J 5 bases; nucleotides not matched to a gene: 5. The CDR3 consists of 13 residues. The CDR3 protein is CSVVTLAGETQYF. CDR3 sequence (DNA): TGCAGCGTTGTTACCCTAGCGGGGGAGACCCAGTACTTC.

The V call is TRBV25-1, the J call TRBJ2-1; unclear D gene. Germline CDR1 MGHDK, CDR2 SYGVNS. CDR3 length: 11 amino acids. V was pared by 3 bases and J by 9 bases, with 6 bases between. CDR3 nucleotide sequence: TGTGCCAGCAGTGAGACACGTGAGCAGTTCTTC. Translated: CASSETREQFF. The whole variable domain, filled in from reference TRBV25-1 and TRBJ2-1, reads EADIYQTPRYLVIGTGKKITLECSQTMGHDKMYWYQQDPGMELHLIHYSYGVNSTEKGDLSSESTVSRIRTEHFPLTLESARPSHTSQYLCASSETREQFFGPGTRLTVL.

The gene calls are TRBV2 and TRBJ2-3, with D unclear. The germline CDR1 and CDR2 sequences are SNHLY and FYNNEI. With 4 bases removed from V and 4 bases from J, the gap between germline ends came to 6 bases. The CDR3 consists of 12 residues. Here the CDR3 DNA reads TGTGCCAGCAGTGTGACGGCAGATACGCAGTATTTT. Translating gives CASSVTADTQYF.

J is TRBJ2-7 and V is TRBV5-1; the match to TRBD2 covers 7 bases. The CDR3 spans 16 residues. The J segment lost 0 bases and the V segment lost 0 bases, leaving 6 bases of the junction unmatched. CDR1 SGHRS and CDR2 YFSETQ come from the germline V gene. The CDR3 nucleotides read TGCGCCAGCAGCTTGGAAGGGCGGGAGAGCTCCTACGAGCAGTACTTC. Translation: CASSLEGRESSYEQYF.

This chain connects TRBV28 to TRBJ2-2; D remains ambiguous. V was trimmed by 0 bases and J by 3 bases, leaving 5 bases between them. The CDR3 runs 14 residues. The germline V gene encodes CDR1 MDHEN and CDR2 SYDVKM. CDR3 in DNA: TGTGCCAGCAGTTTATGGGAAGACACCGGGGAGCTGTTTTTT. It specifies CASSLWEDTGELFF.

The rearrangement uses TRBV5-1 and TRBJ2-5; D gene ambiguous. The CDR3 is made up of 14 amino acids. Germline V gene sequence: CDR1 SGHRS, CDR2 YFSETQ. The V gene lost 1 base and the J gene lost 2 bases, with 9 bases spanning the gap. The CDR3 DNA sequence: TGCGCCAGCAGCTTGTGGCGCAGACAAGAGACCCAGTACTTC. Amino acid sequence: CASSLWRRQETQYF. The variable domain in full, with the rest retrieved from reference TRBV5-1 and TRBJ2-5, is KAGVTQTPRYLIKTRGQQVTLSCSPISGHRSVSWYQQTPGQGLQFLFEYFSETQRNKGNFPGRFSGRQFSNSRSEMNVSTLELGDSALYLCASSLWRRQETQYFGPGTRLLVL.

The chain carries TRBV27 and TRBJ2-1; 13 nucleotides agree with TRBD2. After removal of 3 bases from V and 6 bases from J, the junction contained 2 bases not matched to a gene. Looked up from germline, CDR1 is MNHEY and CDR2 is SMNVEV (reference sequence). The CDR3 has 15 residues. CDR3 sequence: CASSFGLAGANEQFF. The CDR3 DNA follows: TGTGCCAGCAGTTTCGGACTAGCGGGGGCCAATGAGCAGTTCTTC.

The chain recombines TRBV2 with TRBJ1-4, with a weak D call TRBD1 (5 bases). The germline V gene has CDR1 SNHLY and CDR2 FYNNEI. The CDR3 runs to 13 residues. V was trimmed by 4 bases and J by 6 bases, leaving 9 bases between them. CDR3 sequence: CASSAGTHEKLFF. In DNA, the CDR3 is TGTGCCAGCAGTGCAGGGACCCATGAAAAACTGTTTTTT.

The rearrangement joins TRBV27 to TRBJ2-5; the D call may be TRBD1 or TRBD2 (5 bases each). CDR1 MNHEY and CDR2 SMNVEV come from the germline V gene (reference sequence). CDR3 length equals 14 residues. V was shortened by 4 bases and J by 9 bases, with 18 bases between the two germline ends. The CDR3 protein is CASSSWGPMRSQYF. CDR3 DNA: TGTGCCAGCAGTTCATGGGGACCCATGAGGTCCCAGTACTTC.

The chain carries TRBV9 and TRBJ2-6, with 9 bases matching TRBD1. The V and J ends lost 3 bases and 2 bases, in that order; junction bases with no gene match: 9. In germline, CDR1 is SGDLS, CDR2 YYNGEE. The CDR3 runs to 18 residues. CDR3: CASSARDRVVTGANVLTF. CDR3 bases: TGTGCCAGCAGCGCCCGGGACAGGGTCGTAACTGGGGCCAACGTCCTGACTTTC.